The 6 T cell receptor beta chains listed next were all sequenced from one sample in a study of beta chain features in type 1 diabetes. Sequencing targeted expressed TCRB transcripts, as all isolated RNA had been reverse transcribed. Sequencing was performed with immunoSEQ multiplex PCR; in TCRdb, only in-frame clones are kept and a portion is missing. The data show under 250,000 clones, under 13% seen once. Sequenced input: central memory CD4+ T cells from blood. The receptor source for this set is a man aged 18 to 29 in good health.

This clone was detected only a few times. The chain carries TRBV5-1 and TRBJ2-2; D gene uncertain. Trimming removed 0 bases at V and 1 base at J, with 7 bases between. The CDR3 consists of 15 residues. Germline V gene sequence: CDR1 SGHRS, CDR2 YFSETQ. This CDR3 reads CASSLDHGNTGELFF. DNA for the CDR3: TGCGCCAGCAGCTTGGATCACGGGAACACCGGGGAGCTGTTTTTT. Filled out from reference TRBV5-1 and TRBJ2-2, the complete variable domain reads KAGVTQTPRYLIKTRGQQVTLSCSPISGHRSVSWYQQTPGQGLQFLFEYFSETQRNKGNFPGRFSGRQFSNSRSEMNVSTLELGDSALYLCASSLDHGNTGELFFGEGSRLTVL.

This clone showed up just a few times. The chain recombines TRBV11-2 with TRBJ2-5; 8 positions agree with TRBD1. Unmatched junction bases numbered 16, after V lost 4 bases and J lost 9 bases. Germline lookup yields CDR1 SGHAT and CDR2 FQNNGV. The CDR3 consists of 16 residues. DNA for the CDR3: TGTGCCAGCAGCTCAAACTCCGGGACAGGCAACGAGCCCCAGTACTTC. It translates to CASSSNSGTGNEPQYF.

This clone was counted between two and nine times. V is TRBV30 and J is TRBJ1-3; tentative D call: TRBD1 (6 bases). The CDR3 spans 14 residues. The V end was cut by 1 base, the J end by 6 bases, with 13 bases between. CDR1 GTSNPN and CDR2 SVGIG come from the germline V gene (reference sequence). CDR3 DNA: TGTGCCTGGAGTGCCGACAGGCGGGTAAACACCATATATTTT. It specifies CAWSADRRVNTIYF.

This clone was counted between two and nine times. The junction departs from the called germline gene at one end, perhaps through a read error. CDR3 region: CARSFLPGRPSGANVLTF. The CDR3 DNA follows: TGTGCCCGCAGCTTTTTGCCGGGACGGCCCTCTGGGGCCAACGTCCTGACTTTC. The chain links TRBV5-6 to TRBJ2-6; D might be TRBD1 or TRBD2, each matching 5 bases. This CDR3 has 18 amino acids. The germline CDR1 and CDR2 sequences are SGHDT and YYEEEE.

In this sample, this clone turned up many times. The chain carries TRBV7-9 and TRBJ2-4; D gene ambiguous. The CDR3 is 14 amino acids. V lost 2 bases and J lost 8, with 13 bases in between. CDR1 and CDR2 (germline): SEHNR, FQNEAQ (reference sequence). Written as DNA, the CDR3 is TGTGCCAGCAGCTTAAAAGGGAACGCGGACATTCAGTACTTC. Translated: CASSLKGNADIQYF.

The rearrangement uses TRBV19 and TRBJ2-3, with a tentative D call TRBD1 (6 bases). Germline V lookup: CDR1 LNHDA, CDR2 SQIVND (reference sequence). The CDR3 loop spans 14 amino acids. Trimming removed 5 bases from V and 5 bases from J, with 14 bases in between. The CDR3, as DNA: TGTGCCAGTAGTCTCGACAGGCTCGGAGATACGCAGTATTTT. Translation gives CASSLDRLGDTQYF. The whole variable domain, remainder taken from reference TRBV19 and TRBJ2-3, is DGGITQSPKYLFRKEGQNVTLSCEQNLNHDAMYWYRQDPGQGLRLIYYSQIVNDFQKGDIAEGYSVSREKKESFPLTVTSAQKNPTAFYLCASSLDRLGDTQYFGPGTRLTVL.